This entry concerns a single T cell receptor beta chain. No antigen is known for it. The study ran its PCR with 60 Vbeta and 13 Jbeta primers. The protocol was immunoSEQ multiplex PCR, while the TCRdb copy is restricted to in-frame clones and leaves out a portion. The sample contains approximately 160,000 clones, around 75% of which appear only once. The V gene's germline CDR1 is LNHDA and CDR2 SQIVND (reference sequence). The CDR3 runs 17 residues. V was clipped by 6 bases and J by 2 bases; unmatched bases: 13. The data were obtained in a study of cytomegalovirus exposure and HLA in healthy donors. General study points: Available immune exposure information covered CMV serostatus only. In a later analysis, TCR beta V- and J-gene trimming showed a link to a missense DCLRE1C variant.

What was sequenced was PBMCs. The receptor was derived from a male donor in good health and CMV-seronegative. The chain is built from TRBV19 and TRBJ2-3, with 8 nucleotides matching TRBD1. CDR3 DNA: TGTGCCAGTAGCCCACCCTTTGGACAGGGTCCCACAGATACGCAGTATTTT. It encodes CASSPPFGQGPTDTQYF.